These 16 T cell receptor beta chains were sequenced from one sample in a study of cytomegalovirus exposure and HLA in healthy donors (dated by TCRdb to about 2017). Library preparation employed the immunoSEQ multiplex PCR assay. TCRdb retrieved this table from immuneACCESS and kept in-frame rearrangements only. Not all clones are present; in checked studies, unresolved V genes account for under half, and no reason is known for the remainder. In all, the sample holds 150,000 to 200,000 clones, and roughly 86% of those were seen once. Approximately 10% of the sample is in the top ten clones. The specimen sequenced was PBMCs. These TCRs come from a young woman in good health and CMV-seropositive.

CDR3 nucleotides: TGCGCCAGCAGTGGCAGGAACCAAGAGACCCAGTACTTC. Its translation is CASSGRNQETQYF. J is TRBJ2-5 and V is TRBV10-1; D unresolved. Germline lookup yields CDR1 WNHNN and CDR2 SYGVQD (reference sequence). The V end was cut by 4 bases, the J end by 0 bases, with 6 bases between. This CDR3 has 13 residues.

The chain couples TRBV7-8 to TRBJ1-1; D gene uncertain. Germline CDR1 and CDR2: SGHVS and FQNEAQ. The CDR3 totals 12 residues. Deletions cut 5 bases from V and 7 bases from J, with 11 bases between. CDR3 DNA sequence: TGTGCCAGCAGCCCAAGGGAGAGTGAAGCTTTCTTT. Its translation: CASSPRESEAFF.

This clone has only one observation. The J gene is TRBJ2-4, the V gene TRBV4-2; 9 nucleotides match TRBD1. CDR3 length equals 18 residues. J lost 2 bases, V lost 5 bases, and 13 bases had no gene match. Germline CDR1 LGHNA, CDR2 YNFKEQ. The CDR3 spells CASSSTWTGEFSKNIQYF. The CDR3 DNA reads as TGTGCCAGCAGCTCCACGTGGACAGGGGAGTTTTCCAAAAACATTCAGTACTTC.

This rearrangement joins TRBV4-2 to TRBJ2-5; 9 bases map to TRBD2. Trimming cost V 8 bases and J 3 bases; bases outside gene matches: 7. Germline CDR1 and CDR2: LGHNA and YNFKEQ. The length of the CDR3 is 14 residues. Written as DNA, the CDR3 is TGTGCCAGCCAAAGGCGGGAGGGCGAAGAGACCCAGTACTTC. Translating it yields CASQRREGEETQYF.

CDR3: CASGEFRAGNTIYF. In DNA, the CDR3 is TGTGCCAGCGGCGAATTCAGGGCTGGAAACACCATATATTTT. The V and J genes are TRBV27 and TRBJ1-3; a weak D match, TRBD1 (5 bases). This CDR3 spans 14 amino acids. Germline V gives CDR1 MNHEY, CDR2 SMNVEV (reference sequence). Trimming took off 8 bases at V and 2 bases at J, with 13 bases between the two ends.

CDR3 nucleotides: TGTGCCAGCAGTGAATCAGGGGGCTTGGAAAAACTGTTTTTT. It encodes CASSESGGLEKLFF. The chain is built from TRBV25-1 and TRBJ1-4; 8 bases line up with TRBD1. The CDR3 contains 14 residues. The junction had 3 bases not matched to a gene; V was cut back by 1 base and J by 8 bases. The germline CDR1 and CDR2 sequences are MGHDK and SYGVNS.

The gene calls are TRBV7-3 and TRBJ2-3; the D gene is possibly TRBD1 (5 bases). V was cut by 5 bases and J by 5 bases, with 11 bases left in between. The CDR3 runs to 13 residues. Germline V gene sequence: CDR1 SGHTA, CDR2 FQGTGA. The CDR3 protein is CASSPSRGDTQYF. The CDR3 region has the DNA TGTGCCAGCAGCCCAAGTAGGGGAGATACGCAGTATTTT.

V gene TRBV30 combines with J gene TRBJ2-5; 9 bases map to TRBD1. Germline assignment: CDR1 GTSNPN and CDR2 SVGIG (reference sequence). Germline trimming cut 2 bases from V and 2 bases from J; bases unmatched to any gene: 3. This CDR3 is built from 14 residues. This chain's CDR3 is CAWSWGQGQETQYF. CDR3 coding DNA: TGTGCCTGGAGTTGGGGACAGGGACAAGAGACCCAGTACTTC.

The CDR3 spells CASSPIVNTEAFF. CDR3 sequence (DNA): TGTGCCAGCTCACCAATAGTGAACACTGAAGCTTTCTTT. The rearrangement joins TRBV18 to TRBJ1-1; no firm D call. CDR3 length equals 13 residues. The V gene's germline CDR1 is KGHSH and CDR2 LQKENI. V lost 2 bases, J lost 0 bases, and 4 bases lay in between.

CDR3 bases: TGCGCCAGCAGCTTGGCCGGCAGGGGAAGCGGCTACACCTTC. Translated, it gives CASSLAGRGSGYTF. The chain employs TRBV5-1 and TRBJ1-2, with D perhaps TRBD1 (6 bases). Trimming took off 0 bases at V and 8 bases at J, with 14 bases between the two ends. This CDR3 has 14 amino acids. Germline assignment: CDR1 SGHRS and CDR2 YFSETQ.

The table lists this clone with a count of one. V gene TRBV19 combines with J gene TRBJ2-7; 8 nucleotides agree with TRBD1. The ends lost 5 bases at V and 6 bases at J; junction bases unmatched: 6. Germline assignment: CDR1 LNHDA and CDR2 SQIVND (reference sequence). This CDR3 has 13 amino acids. For the CDR3, the DNA is TGTGCCAGTAGTCCGGACAGGGCGGCCGAGCAGTACTTC. Its protein is CASSPDRAAEQYF.

The chain carries TRBV9 and TRBJ2-7, with D perhaps matching TRBD2 (5 bases). Germline CDR1 is SGDLS and CDR2 is YYNGEE. Trimming took 3 bases from V and 0 from J, leaving 10 bases between them. CDR3 length equals 14 residues. The CDR3 sequence: CASSGSGSSYEQYF. The CDR3 nucleotides are TGTGCCAGCAGCGGATCGGGGTCCTCCTACGAGCAGTACTTC.

This clone was picked up a small number of times. This sequence joins TRBV27 and TRBJ2-7; D not certain. Germline V gene data show CDR1 as MNHEY and CDR2 as SMNVEV (reference sequence). V was cut by 4 bases and J by 2 bases, with 3 bases left in between. CDR3 size: 11 residues. CDR3 residues: CASSSAYEQYF. CDR3 DNA: TGTGCCAGCAGTTCCGCCTACGAGCAGTACTTC.

This chain joins TRBV11-3 and TRBJ2-1, with 8 bases fitting TRBD2. The CDR3 runs 16 residues. V lost 2 bases, J lost 6 bases, and 9 bases stayed unmatched. Germline loops: CDR1 SGHNT, CDR2 YENEEA. CDR3 bases: TGTGCCAGCAGCTTATTGGAGCGGGGGCCCCTCAATGAGCAGTTCTTC. Its translation: CASSLLERGPLNEQFF. Looking up the rest from reference TRBV11-3 and TRBJ2-1 gives the full variable domain: EAGVVQSPRYKIIEKKQPVAFWCNPISGHNTLYWYLQNLGQGPELLIRYENEEAVDDSQLPKDRFSAERLKGVDSTLKIQPAELGDSAVYLCASSLLERGPLNEQFFGPGTRLTVL.

The genes are TRBV27 and TRBJ2-1; 7 bases are shared with TRBD1. CDR1 is MNHEY and CDR2 is SMNVEV in the germline V gene (reference sequence). The CDR3 has 16 amino acids. The ends lost 5 bases at V and 7 bases at J; junction bases unmatched: 14. The CDR3 DNA follows: TGTGCCAGCAGTCCGGTCGGGGCAGGGGGAGTAAATGAGCAGTTCTTC. This codes for CASSPVGAGGVNEQFF.

The count of this clone is one. V and J are TRBV10-3 and TRBJ2-3, with D tentatively TRBD2 (5 bases). This CDR3 comprises 14 residues. Trimming stripped 2 bases from V and 0 bases from J, with 6 bases between. Germline assignment: CDR1 ENHRY and CDR2 SYGVKD. The CDR3 here is CAISEGGSTDTQYF. For the CDR3, the DNA is TGTGCCATCAGTGAGGGCGGGAGCACAGATACGCAGTATTTT.